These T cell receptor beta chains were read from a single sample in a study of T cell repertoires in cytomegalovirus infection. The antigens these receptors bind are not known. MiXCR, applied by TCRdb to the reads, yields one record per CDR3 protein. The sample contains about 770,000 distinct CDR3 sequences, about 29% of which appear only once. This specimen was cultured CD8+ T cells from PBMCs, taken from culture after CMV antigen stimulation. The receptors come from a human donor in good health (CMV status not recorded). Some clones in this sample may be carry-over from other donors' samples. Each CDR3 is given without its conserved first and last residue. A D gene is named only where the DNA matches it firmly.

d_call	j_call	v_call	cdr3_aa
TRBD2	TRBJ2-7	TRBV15	ATSKGGNYEQY
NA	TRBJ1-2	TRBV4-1	ASSQVPRGGTNYGYT
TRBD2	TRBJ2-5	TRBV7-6	ASSTTSGGDETQY
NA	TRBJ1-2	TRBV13	ASSLDMFNYGYT
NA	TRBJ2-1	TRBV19	ASSPPTYYNEQF
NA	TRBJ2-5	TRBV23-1	ASRRHGLDRETQY
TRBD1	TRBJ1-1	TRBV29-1	STRTGLNTEAF
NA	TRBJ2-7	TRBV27	ASSSSDIYEQY
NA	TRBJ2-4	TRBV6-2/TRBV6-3	ASSYPGQGGKNIQY
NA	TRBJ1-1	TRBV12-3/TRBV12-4	ASSSPDSDTEAF
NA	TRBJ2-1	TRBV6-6	ASLGLSNEQF
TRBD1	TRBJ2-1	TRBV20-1	SARGLDRGGENEQF
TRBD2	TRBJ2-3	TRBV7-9	ASNLPGLADRTSTDTQY
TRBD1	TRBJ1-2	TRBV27	ASSLGAGGGGGYT
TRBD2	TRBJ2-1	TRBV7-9	ASSPSGGVEQF
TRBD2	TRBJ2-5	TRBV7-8	ASRGLAGVVGDGETQY
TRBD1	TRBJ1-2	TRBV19	ASTPAGGLYGYT
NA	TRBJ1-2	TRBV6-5	ASNEAGAYGGYT
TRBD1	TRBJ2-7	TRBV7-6	ASSPRQGGSYEQY
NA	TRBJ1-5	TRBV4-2	ASSQERDGGLNQPQH
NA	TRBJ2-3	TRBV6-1	ASRTGVGSTDTQY
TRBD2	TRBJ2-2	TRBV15	ATSILAGGPRVYGELF
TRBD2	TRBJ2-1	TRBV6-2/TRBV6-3	ASRELAGGPNEQF
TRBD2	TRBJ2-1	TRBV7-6	ASSSLAGGRYNEQF
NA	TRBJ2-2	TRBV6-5	ASTRGNAGELF
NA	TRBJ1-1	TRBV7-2	ASSPTGSYTEAF
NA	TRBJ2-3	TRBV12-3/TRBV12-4	ASSFTYKISTDTQY
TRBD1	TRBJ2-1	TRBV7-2	ASSLGQGQYNEQF
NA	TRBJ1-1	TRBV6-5	ASSYSVSVNTEAF
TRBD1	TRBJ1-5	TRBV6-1	ASSPSSGGTGGIQPQH
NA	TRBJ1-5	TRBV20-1	SARYVELNQPQH
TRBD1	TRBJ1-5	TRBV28	ASSSDRDWNQPQH
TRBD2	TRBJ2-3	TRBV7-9	ASSPPAGVFTDTQY
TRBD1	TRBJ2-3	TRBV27	ASSLPGGGTDTQY
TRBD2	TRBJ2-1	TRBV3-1	ASSQVVGRGGHDEQF
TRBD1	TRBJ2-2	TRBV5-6	ASTNRQGSGELF
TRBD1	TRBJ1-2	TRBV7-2	ASSFLQGAERYGYT
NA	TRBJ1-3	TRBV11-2	ASSAWEGRNPGATIY
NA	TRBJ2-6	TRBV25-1	ASGFGAGANVLT
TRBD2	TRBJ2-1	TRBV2	ARTSGGPYNEQF
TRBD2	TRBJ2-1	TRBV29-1	SVDGLAGDNEQF
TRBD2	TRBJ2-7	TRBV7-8	ASSSSGGGDPYEQY
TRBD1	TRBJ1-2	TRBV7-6	ASGQGGPYGYT
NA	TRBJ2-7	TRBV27	ASSLGQFHEQY
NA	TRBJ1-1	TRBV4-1	ASSQVQTQLNTEAF
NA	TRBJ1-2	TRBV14	ASSQVTTGGYT
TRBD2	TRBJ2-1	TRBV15	ATGIPGTRGDEQF
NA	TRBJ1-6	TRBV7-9	ASIHRDGGNNSPLH
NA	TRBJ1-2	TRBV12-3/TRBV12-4	ASSYQTGEGYT
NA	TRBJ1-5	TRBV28	ASTVTGVQLPQH
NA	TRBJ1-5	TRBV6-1	ASSEGRNQPQH
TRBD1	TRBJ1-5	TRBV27	ASRRTGYQPQH
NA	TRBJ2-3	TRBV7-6	ASSPTGDSTDTQY
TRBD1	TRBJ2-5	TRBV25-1	ASSGPDRRY
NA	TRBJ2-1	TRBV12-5	ASGLRGGASEQF
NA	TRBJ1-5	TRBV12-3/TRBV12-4	ASSLSPARPQH
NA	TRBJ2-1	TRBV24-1	ATSAGGSYNEQF
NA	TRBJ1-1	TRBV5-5	ASSLAALSPTEAF
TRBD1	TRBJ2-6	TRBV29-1	SVEESTGVGANVLT